Each of the 21 T cell receptor beta chains below was sequenced from the same sample in a study of spatial heterogeneity in lung cancer. In TCRdb, the 5' RACE reads were re-called with MiXCR into one record per CDR3 protein. The table has under 25,000 distinct CDR3 sequences, just under 6% seen once. Time point noted: sample taken at primary tumor resection. The sample here was PBMCs, taken at surgery. The receptors derive from a male donor with early-stage non-small cell lung cancer.

In this sample, this clonotype turned up many times. This chain links TRBV6-2 or TRBV6-3 with TRBJ1-5, with D tentatively TRBD1 (6 bases). V was trimmed by 2 bases and J by 0 bases, leaving 11 bases between them. This CDR3 is built from 16 residues. CDR1 is MNHEY, CDR2 SVGEGT, per germline. This CDR3 reads CASSYPDRYSNQPQHF. The CDR3 DNA reads TGTGCCAGCAGTTACCCTGACAGGTATAGCAATCAGCCCCAGCATTTT.

The CDR3 sequence: CASSSLGYEQYF. The CDR3 bases are TGTGCCAGCAGCTCGCTAGGTTACGAGCAGTACTTC. This rearrangement joins TRBV11-2 to TRBJ2-7; D unclear. CDR3 length: 12 amino acids. Deletions cut 4 bases from V and 4 bases from J, with 8 bases between. Looked up from germline, CDR1 is SGHAT and CDR2 is FQNNGV.

This clonotype was seen more than once but under ten times. The chain is built from TRBV7-9 and TRBJ2-4; no definite D call. Germline V gene sequence: CDR1 SEHNR, CDR2 FQNEAQ (reference sequence). The length of the CDR3 is 14 residues. Trimming cost V 3 bases and J 2 bases, with 8 bases left between them. CDR3: CASSFEETKNIQYF. CDR3 bases: TGTGCCAGCAGCTTCGAAGAGACCAAAAACATTCAGTACTTC.

There are many counts of this clonotype. The V call is TRBV9, the J call TRBJ2-7, with 8 bases that match TRBD2. Germline loops: CDR1 SGDLS, CDR2 YYNGEE. The CDR3 length is 14 residues. V shed 10 bases and J 2 bases; nucleotides not matched to a gene: 11. The CDR3 protein is CAVPVREVPYEQYF. Here the CDR3 DNA reads TGTGCCGTGCCGGTGCGGGAGGTCCCCTACGAGCAGTACTTC.

The chain couples TRBV9 to TRBJ1-3, with a possible D match to TRBD1 (6 bases). The germline gives CDR1 SGDLS, CDR2 YYNGEE. V lost 3 bases, J lost 0 bases, and 19 bases lay in between. The CDR3 has 18 amino acids. CDR3 DNA: TGTGCCAGCAGCGGAGGATCGGCACAGGGCGCCTCTGGAAACACCATATATTTT. Translation: CASSGGSAQGASGNTIYF.

This clonotype has at least ten counts. V gene TRBV5-1 combines with J gene TRBJ1-5, with D unclear. V was shortened by 0 bases and J by 4 bases, with 8 bases between the two germline ends. Per the germline V gene, CDR1 is SGHRS and CDR2 is YFSETQ. The CDR3 length is 14 residues. In DNA, the CDR3 is TGCGCCAGCAGCTTGGGACTGGGGAATCAGCCCCAGCATTTT. This translates into CASSLGLGNQPQHF.

This clonotype was counted at least ten times. V gene TRBV4-2 combines with J gene TRBJ2-1, with D tentatively TRBD1 or TRBD2 (5 bases each). CDR1 is LGHNA and CDR2 is YNFKEQ in the germline V gene. The CDR3 is made up of 17 amino acids. V shed 1 base and J shed 8 bases, with 21 bases lying between them. CDR3 DNA sequence: TGTGCCAGCAGCCAAGCCCGGGACGGATACAATATGGATGAGCAGTTCTTC. This gives the protein CASSQARDGYNMDEQFF.

By its share, this clonotype is medium-sized. V is TRBV10-3 and J is TRBJ1-1, with TRBD1 matching over 7 bases. CDR3 length: 14 residues. Germline CDR1 is ENHRY and CDR2 is SYGVKD. The J segment lost 4 bases and the V segment lost 6 bases, leaving 8 bases of the junction unmatched. The CDR3 sequence is CAIRTDRDSTEAFF. CDR3 in DNA: TGTGCCATCAGGACCGACAGGGACAGCACTGAAGCTTTCTTT.

The CDR3 DNA reads TGTGCCAGCAGCTTAGAGCCGGGCCAGAACACTGAAGCTTTCTTT. It specifies CASSLEPGQNTEAFF. This chain links TRBV7-3 with TRBJ1-1, with D hard to call. Between the trimmed V and J ends, which lost 2 bases and 1 base, there was a span of 11 bases. Germline loops: CDR1 SGHTA, CDR2 FQGTGA. The CDR3 is made up of 15 amino acids. The full variable domain, its missing parts supplied by reference TRBV7-3 and TRBJ1-1, is GAGVSQTPSNKVTEKGKYVELRCDPISGHTALYWYRQSLGQGPEFLIYFQGTGAADDSGLPNDRFFAVRPEGSVSTLKIQRTERGDSAVYLCASSLEPGQNTEAFFGQGTRLTVV.

This clonotype was recorded many times. In nucleotides, the CDR3 is TGTGCCACCAGTACGCCCGGTGGGTGGCAGTTCTTC. It is translated as CATSTPGGWQFF. The chain recombines TRBV24-1 with TRBJ2-1; D ambiguous. This CDR3 contains 12 residues. In germline, CDR1 is KGHDR, CDR2 SFDVKD. Trimming pared 6 bases from V and 12 bases from J, leaving 14 bases between.

This clonotype was seen at least ten times. V usage is TRBV27 and J usage is TRBJ2-7, with 7 positions matching TRBD2. J gave up 3 bases and V 1 base, and 3 bases lay outside the gene matches. From germline, CDR1 is MNHEY and CDR2 SMNVEV (reference sequence). CDR3 length equals 14 residues. For the CDR3, the DNA is TGTGCCAGCAGTTTATGGGAGGGGCGCTACGAGCAGTACTTC. This translates into CASSLWEGRYEQYF.

By share, this clonotype counts as medium-sized. The chain is built from TRBV29-1 and TRBJ1-1; D might be TRBD1 (5 bases). The CDR3 runs to 14 residues. Germline V CDR1 and CDR2: SQVTM, ANQGSEA. The V and J ends lost 6 bases and 1 base respectively, with 15 bases between them. The CDR3 DNA reads TGCAGCGTCGTGGGGCCCCGGGGGAACACTGAAGCTTTCTTT. Translation: CSVVGPRGNTEAFF.

This clonotype has more than one count but fewer than ten. V gene TRBV27 combines with J gene TRBJ2-3, with D hard to call. This CDR3 has 14 residues. Trimming shortened V by 8 bases and J by 0 bases, and 12 bases separated the two germline ends. Per germline, CDR1 MNHEY and CDR2 SMNVEV (reference sequence). CDR3 amino acids: CASGLFLSTDTQYF. CDR3 DNA: TGTGCCAGCGGGTTGTTCCTTAGCACAGATACGCAGTATTTT.

This clonotype has ten or more counts. The chain has TRBV6-2 or TRBV6-3 and TRBJ1-2, with unresolved D. Per germline, CDR1 MNHEY and CDR2 SVGEGT. The CDR3 contains 11 residues. The V end was cut by 6 bases, the J end by 4 bases, with 6 bases between. This CDR3 is CASSKGYGYTF. The CDR3, as DNA: TGTGCCAGCAGCAAGGGCTATGGCTACACCTTC.

The V call is TRBV11-2, the J call TRBJ2-7; D remains unclear. Germline assignment: CDR1 SGHAT and CDR2 FQNNGV. The CDR3 consists of 14 residues. The V end was cut by 5 bases, the J end by 0 bases, with 11 bases between. CDR3 amino acids: CASSPGLSSYEQYF. DNA for the CDR3: TGTGCCAGCAGCCCCGGGCTGAGCTCCTACGAGCAGTACTTC.

This clonotype was counted many times. The genes are TRBV27 and TRBJ2-1, with D tentatively TRBD2 (5 bases). With 7 bases removed from V and 2 bases from J, the gap between germline ends came to 15 bases. CDR1 is MNHEY, CDR2 SMNVEV, per germline (reference sequence). CDR3 size: 15 residues. Here the CDR3 reads CASTLRSGTYNEQFF. The CDR3 DNA follows: TGTGCCAGCACCCTCCGGAGCGGAACCTACAATGAGCAGTTCTTC.

This clonotype has at least ten counts. The V gene is TRBV2, the J gene TRBJ2-5; 11 bases map to TRBD1. Germline CDR1 is SNHLY and CDR2 is FYNNEI. V was pared by 7 bases and J by 4 bases, with 8 bases of the junction left unmatched. CDR3 length equals 15 residues. CDR3 amino acids: CASTSRTGGRETQYF. DNA of the CDR3: TGTGCCAGCACCTCCCGGACAGGGGGCAGAGAGACCCAGTACTTC.

This clonotype showed up many times. The chain couples TRBV6-2 or TRBV6-3 to TRBJ2-7, with 10 nucleotides matching TRBD1. The CDR3 length is 17 residues. CDR1 is MNHEY, CDR2 SVGEGT, per germline. With V trimmed by 7 bases and J by 3 bases, 15 bases remained unmatched. CDR3 nucleotides: TGTGCCAGCACGCCGGGACAGGGGATTTTTCTGGGCTACGAGCAGTACTTC. It specifies CASTPGQGIFLGYEQYF.

This clonotype was recorded many times. The CDR3 here is CASSLEAGTYTF. CDR3 DNA: TGTGCCAGCAGCTTGGAGGCAGGGACCTACACCTTC. The rearrangement links TRBV5-4 to TRBJ1-2; D possibly corresponds to TRBD1 (5 bases). Germline V gene lookup returns CDR1 SGHNT and CDR2 YYREEE (reference sequence). CDR3 size: 12 residues. V shed 0 bases and J shed 10 bases, with 10 bases lying between them.

This clonotype occurred many times. The chain links TRBV19 to TRBJ2-3; perhaps TRBD2 as D (5 bases). The CDR3 contains 14 residues. Germline V gene sequence: CDR1 LNHDA, CDR2 SQIVND (reference sequence). Trimming cost V 7 bases and J 1 base, with 12 bases left between them. The CDR3 coding sequence is TGTGCCAGTAACGAGGGAGTAGGCACAGATACGCAGTATTTT. Residues: CASNEGVGTDTQYF.

At least ten counts were recorded for this clonotype. Sequence at one end of the junction differs from germline and may be a read error. This chain links TRBV20-1 with TRBJ2-1; D possibly matches TRBD1 or TRBD2 (5 bases each). Germline V gene lookup returns CDR1 DFQATT and CDR2 SNEGSKA (reference sequence). This CDR3 has 9 residues. This chain's CDR3 is CSARMGVLF. The CDR3 coding sequence is TGCAGTGCTAGAATGGGGGTCCTCTTC.